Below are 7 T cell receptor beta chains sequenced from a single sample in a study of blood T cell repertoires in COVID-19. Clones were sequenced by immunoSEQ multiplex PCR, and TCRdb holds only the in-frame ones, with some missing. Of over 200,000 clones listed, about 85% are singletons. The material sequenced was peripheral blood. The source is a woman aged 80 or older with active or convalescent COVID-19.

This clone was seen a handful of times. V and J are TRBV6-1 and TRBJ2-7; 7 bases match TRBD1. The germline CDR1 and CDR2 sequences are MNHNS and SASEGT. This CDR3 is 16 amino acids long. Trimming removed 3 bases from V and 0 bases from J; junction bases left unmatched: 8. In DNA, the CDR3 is TGTGCCAGCAGTGACCTGCCAGGGGGTAGCTCCTACGAGCAGTACTTC. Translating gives CASSDLPGGSSYEQYF.

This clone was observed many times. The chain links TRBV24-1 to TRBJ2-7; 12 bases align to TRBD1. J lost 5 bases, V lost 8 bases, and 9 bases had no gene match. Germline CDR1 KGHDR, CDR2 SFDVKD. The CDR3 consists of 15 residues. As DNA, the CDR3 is TGTGCCACCACTCCGGGACAGGGGGCCGTTAACGAGCAGTACTTC. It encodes CATTPGQGAVNEQYF.

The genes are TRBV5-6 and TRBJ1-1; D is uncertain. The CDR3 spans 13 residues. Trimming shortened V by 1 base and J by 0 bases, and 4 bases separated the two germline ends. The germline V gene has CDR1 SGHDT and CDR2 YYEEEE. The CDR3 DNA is TGTGCCAGCAGCTTGAATATGAACACTGAAGCTTTCTTT. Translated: CASSLNMNTEAFF.

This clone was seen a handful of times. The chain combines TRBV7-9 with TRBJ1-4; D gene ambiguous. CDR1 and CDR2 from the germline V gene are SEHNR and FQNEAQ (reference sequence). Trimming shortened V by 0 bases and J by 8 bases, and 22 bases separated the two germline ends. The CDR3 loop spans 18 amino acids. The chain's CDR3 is CASSLAAYVFAGNEKLFF. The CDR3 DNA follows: TGTGCCAGCAGCTTAGCGGCTTATGTATTCGCGGGAAACGAAAAACTGTTTTTT. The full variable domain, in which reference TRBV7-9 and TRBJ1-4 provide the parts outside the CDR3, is DTGVSQNPRHKITKRGQNVTFRCDPISEHNRLYWYRQTLGQGPEFLTYFQNEAQLEKSRLLSDRFSAERPKGSFSTLEIQRTEQGDSAMYLCASSLAAYVFAGNEKLFFGSGTQLSVL.

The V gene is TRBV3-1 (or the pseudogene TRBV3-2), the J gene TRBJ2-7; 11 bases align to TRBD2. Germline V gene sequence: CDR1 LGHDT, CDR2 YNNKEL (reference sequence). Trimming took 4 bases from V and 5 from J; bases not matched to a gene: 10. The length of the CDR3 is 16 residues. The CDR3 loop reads CASSPRGVAGGNEQYF. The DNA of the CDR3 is TGTGCCAGCAGCCCCCGTGGGGTAGCGGGGGGGAACGAGCAGTACTTC.

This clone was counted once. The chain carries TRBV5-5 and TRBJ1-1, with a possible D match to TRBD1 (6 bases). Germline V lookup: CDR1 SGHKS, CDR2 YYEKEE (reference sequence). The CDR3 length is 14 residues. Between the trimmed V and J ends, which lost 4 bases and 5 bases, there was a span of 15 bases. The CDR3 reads CASSRDPQGTEAFF. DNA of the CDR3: TGTGCCAGCAGCCGGGACCCCCAGGGGACTGAAGCTTTCTTT.

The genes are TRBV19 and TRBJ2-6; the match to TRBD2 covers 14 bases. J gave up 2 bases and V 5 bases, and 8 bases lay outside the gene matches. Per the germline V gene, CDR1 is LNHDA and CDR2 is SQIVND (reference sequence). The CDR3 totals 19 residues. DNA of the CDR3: TGTGCCAGTAGTCTTTCCGGACTAGCGGGAGGTCCTGGGGCCAACGTCCTGACTTTC. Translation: CASSLSGLAGGPGANVLTF.